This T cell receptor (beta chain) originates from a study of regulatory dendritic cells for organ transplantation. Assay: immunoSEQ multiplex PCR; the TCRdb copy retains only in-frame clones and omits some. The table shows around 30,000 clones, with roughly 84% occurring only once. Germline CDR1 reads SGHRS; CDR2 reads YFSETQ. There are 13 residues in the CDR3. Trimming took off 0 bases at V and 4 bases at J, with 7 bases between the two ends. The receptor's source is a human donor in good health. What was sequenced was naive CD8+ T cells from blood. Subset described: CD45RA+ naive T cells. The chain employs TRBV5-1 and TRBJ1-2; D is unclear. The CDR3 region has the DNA TGCGCCAGCAGCTTGGACAGTCTCTATGGCTACACCTTC. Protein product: CASSLDSLYGYTF.